This T cell receptor beta chain was identified during a study of T cell responses to AZD1222 COVID-19 vaccine. The data were produced by immunoSEQ multiplex PCR, yet TCRdb's version contains in-frame clones alone and is incomplete. In the table there are some 70,000 clones, 80% of which are singletons. CDR3 length equals 15 residues. Looked up from germline, CDR1 is DFQATT and CDR2 is SNEGSKA (reference sequence). The J segment lost 7 bases and the V segment lost 3 bases, leaving 8 bases of the junction unmatched. The rearrangement joins TRBV20-1 to TRBJ2-1; 11 nucleotides agree with TRBD2. This TCR derives from an adult who received the AZD1222 COVID-19 vaccine. The material was peripheral blood, obtained 28 days after the second AZD1222 dose. This CDR3 reads CSASGLAGGKNEQFF. The CDR3 bases are TGCAGTGCTAGTGGTCTAGCGGGGGGTAAGAATGAGCAGTTCTTC.